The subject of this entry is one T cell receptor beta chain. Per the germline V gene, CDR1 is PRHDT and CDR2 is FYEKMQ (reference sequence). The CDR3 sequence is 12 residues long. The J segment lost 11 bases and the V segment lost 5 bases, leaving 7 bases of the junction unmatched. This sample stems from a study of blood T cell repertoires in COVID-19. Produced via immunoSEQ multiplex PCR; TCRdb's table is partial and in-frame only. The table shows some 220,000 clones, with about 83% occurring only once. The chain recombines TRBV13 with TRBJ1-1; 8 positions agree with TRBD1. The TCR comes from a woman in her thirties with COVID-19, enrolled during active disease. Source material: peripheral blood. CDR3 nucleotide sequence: TGTGCCAGCAGCCCAACCCGACAGGGGGCTTTCTTT. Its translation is CASSPTRQGAFF. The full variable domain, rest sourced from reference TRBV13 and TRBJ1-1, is AAGVIQSPRHLIKEKRETATLKCYPIPRHDTVYWYQQGPGQDPQFLISFYEKMQSDKGSIPDRFSAQQFSDYHSELNMSSLELGDSALYFCASSPTRQGAFFGQGTRLTVV.